Listed here are 15 T cell receptor beta chains from one sample, sequenced in a study of cytomegalovirus exposure and HLA in healthy donors. PCR amplification relied on 60 Vbeta primers (plus 13 Jbeta primers). Libraries were prepared by immunoSEQ multiplex PCR; TCRdb keeps only in-frame clonotypes and omits some of them. In the table there are about 81,000 clones, 85% to 90% of which are singletons. What was sequenced was PBMCs. All receptors come from a man aged 18 to 30 in good health and CMV-seronegative.

The chain carries TRBV9 and TRBJ2-1, with D perhaps matching TRBD1 (7 bases). Trimming left V 3 bases short and J 10 bases short, with 14 bases between. In germline, CDR1 is SGDLS, CDR2 YYNGEE. The CDR3 contains 13 residues. CDR3 bases: TGTGCCAGCAGCGCCAGGGGGGCGGGAGAGCAGTTCTTC. Translating it yields CASSARGAGEQFF.

The chain uses TRBV19 and TRBJ2-7, with 10 bases aligning to TRBD2. Germline trimming cut 3 bases from V and 3 bases from J; bases unmatched to any gene: 5. This CDR3 contains 15 residues. Germline CDR1 LNHDA, CDR2 SQIVND (reference sequence). The CDR3 coding sequence is TGTGCCAGTAGTATTCGGGCTAGCGGGAGCTACGAGCAGTACTTC. Translating gives CASSIRASGSYEQYF. The whole variable domain, remainder taken from reference TRBV19 and TRBJ2-7, is DGGITQSPKYLFRKEGQNVTLSCEQNLNHDAMYWYRQDPGQGLRLIYYSQIVNDFQKGDIAEGYSVSREKKESFPLTVTSAQKNPTAFYLCASSIRASGSYEQYFGPGTRLTVT.

The J gene is TRBJ2-7, the V gene TRBV6-1; no reliable D call. V was clipped by 2 bases and J by 5 bases, with 4 bases between them. The germline gives CDR1 MNHNS, CDR2 SASEGT. The CDR3 sequence is 11 residues long. CDR3 nucleotides: TGTGCCAGCAGTGAATTAGACGAGCAGTACTTC. This sequence encodes CASSELDEQYF.

The chain is built from TRBV2 and TRBJ1-5; no clear D. V lost 5 bases, J lost 3 bases, and 17 bases lay in between. The CDR3 has 16 residues. Per germline, CDR1 SNHLY and CDR2 FYNNEI. DNA for the CDR3: TGTGCCAGCAGTACGGAGGGTGGATTCAACAATCAGCCCCAGCATTTT. Its protein product is CASSTEGGFNNQPQHF.

This clone was recorded only once. The chain joins TRBV9 to TRBJ2-2, with 7 bases that match TRBD2. Germline CDR1 SGDLS, CDR2 YYNGEE. The ends lost 3 bases at V and 7 bases at J; junction bases unmatched: 15. The CDR3 is 17 amino acids. CDR3 DNA sequence: TGTGCCAGCAGCGCCGGAGGGAGGGGCGCCAAAAGCGGGGAGCTGTTTTTT. This encodes CASSAGGRGAKSGELFF.

This chain connects TRBV2 to TRBJ2-7, with D unclear. This CDR3 is 12 amino acids long. The germline V and J ends were trimmed by 5 bases and 1 base, with 6 bases remaining between them. The germline CDR1 and CDR2 sequences are SNHLY and FYNNEI. Here the CDR3 reads CASSPMSYEQYF. CDR3 bases: TGTGCCAGCAGTCCCATGTCCTACGAGCAGTACTTC.

The genes are TRBV5-4 and TRBJ2-1, with D unclear. Germline V gene sequence: CDR1 SGHNT, CDR2 YYREEE (reference sequence). V shed 0 bases and J shed 2 bases, with 9 bases lying between them. The CDR3 has 15 residues. CDR3 amino acids: CASSLGDIPYNEQFF. CDR3 sequence (DNA): TGTGCCAGCAGCTTGGGCGATATCCCCTACAATGAGCAGTTCTTC. The full variable domain, with the rest looked up from reference TRBV5-4 and TRBJ2-1, is ETGVTQSPTHLIKTRGQQVTLRCSSQSGHNTVSWYQQALGQGPQFIFQYYREEENGRGNFPPRFSGLQFPNYSSELNVNALELDDSALYLCASSLGDIPYNEQFFGPGTRLTVL.

The genes are TRBV5-5 and TRBJ2-7; 8 bases map to TRBD2. CDR1 and CDR2 (germline): SGHKS, YYEKEE (reference sequence). After removal of 4 bases from V and 0 bases from J, the junction contained 15 bases not matched to a gene. CDR3 length equals 18 residues. CDR3 bases: TGTGCCAGCAGCCGGTCGGCCTCAAGCGGGAGTATCTCCTACGAGCAGTACTTC. Translation: CASSRSASSGSISYEQYF. Full variable domain (outside the CDR3, taken from reference TRBV5-5 and TRBJ2-7): DAGVTQSPTHLIKTRGQQVTLRCSPISGHKSVSWYQQVLGQGPQFIFQYYEKEERGRGNFPDRFSARQFPNYSSELNVNALLLGDSALYLCASSRSASSGSISYEQYFGPGTRLTVT.

The rearrangement uses TRBV28 and TRBJ2-1, with 8 positions matching TRBD1. The CDR3 covers 16 residues. Losses at the gene ends were 8 bases for V and 2 bases for J; bases not matched to a gene: 11. CDR1 and CDR2 from the germline V gene are MDHEN and SYDVKM. The CDR3 loop reads CASQRWTGPPYNEQFF. The CDR3 coding sequence is TGTGCCAGCCAGCGGTGGACAGGGCCTCCCTACAATGAGCAGTTCTTC.

V and J are TRBV7-7 and TRBJ2-1, with 7 bases fitting TRBD2. The V gene's germline CDR1 is SSHAT and CDR2 FNYEAQ (reference sequence). The ends lost 5 bases at V and 9 bases at J; junction bases unmatched: 10. The CDR3 loop spans 14 amino acids. The CDR3 region is CASSAGAGAGEQFF. CDR3 nucleotide sequence: TGTGCCAGCAGCGCCGGCGCGGGAGCGGGTGAGCAGTTCTTC. Combining the CDR3 with reference TRBV7-7 and TRBJ2-1 gives the whole variable domain GAGVSQSPRYKVTKRGQDVTLRCDPISSHATLYWYQQALGQGPEFLTYFNYEAQPDKSGLPSDRFSAERPEGSISTLTIQRTEQRDSAMYRCASSAGAGAGEQFFGPGTRLTVL.

J is TRBJ1-2 and V is TRBV28; D gene ambiguous. Germline lookup yields CDR1 MDHEN and CDR2 SYDVKM. This CDR3 spans 13 amino acids. With 5 bases removed from V and 6 bases from J, the gap between germline ends came to 13 bases. The CDR3 DNA reads as TGTGCCAGCAGTCTCTACAGCAACCATGGCTACACCTTC. Its translation: CASSLYSNHGYTF.

This clone was seen only once. J is TRBJ1-2 and V is TRBV6-5, with TRBD1 matching 12 bases. Losses at the gene ends were 6 bases for V and 7 bases for J; bases not matched to a gene: 6. The germline gives CDR1 MNHEY, CDR2 SVGAGI. This CDR3 comprises 14 residues. The CDR3 is CASRGQGAFIGYTF. The CDR3 DNA reads as TGTGCCAGCAGGGGACAGGGGGCGTTCATTGGCTACACCTTC.

CDR3 sequence reads: CASSLPRGRGLTNEKLFF. CDR3 coding DNA: TGTGCCAGCAGTTTACCCAGGGGGCGCGGGTTAACTAATGAAAAACTGTTTTTT. The gene calls are TRBV28 and TRBJ1-4; TRBD1 aligns across 8 bases. This CDR3 spans 18 amino acids. Losses at the gene ends were 2 bases for V and 1 base for J; bases not matched to a gene: 9. Per germline, CDR1 MDHEN and CDR2 SYDVKM. The full variable domain, its missing parts supplied by reference TRBV28 and TRBJ1-4, is DVKVTQSSRYLVKRTGEKVFLECVQDMDHENMFWYRQDPGLGLRLIYFSYDVKMKEKGDIPEGYSVSREKKERFSLILESASTNQTSMYLCASSLPRGRGLTNEKLFFGSGTQLSVL.

This chain connects TRBV5-1 to TRBJ2-6; 10 bases align to TRBD1. This CDR3 comprises 19 residues. V shed 2 bases, J shed 0 bases, and the junction held 8 bases outside the gene matches. In germline, CDR1 is SGHRS, CDR2 YFSETQ. CDR3 sequence reads: CASSFLRQGAISGANVLTF. The CDR3 coding sequence is TGCGCCAGCAGCTTTTTGAGACAGGGGGCGATCTCTGGGGCCAACGTCCTGACTTTC.

The chain uses TRBV5-1 and TRBJ2-1; weak D call: TRBD2 (7 bases). CDR1 and CDR2 from the germline V gene are SGHRS and YFSETQ. The CDR3 is 17 residues long. Trimming removed 7 bases from V and 2 bases from J, with 22 bases in between. The CDR3 spells CASDSGASGYTYNEQFF. Written as DNA, the CDR3 is TGCGCCAGCGATTCAGGGGCTAGCGGATATACCTACAATGAGCAGTTCTTC.